Each of the 20 T cell receptor beta chains below was sequenced from the same sample in a study of patients and donors after allogeneic stem cell transplantation. TCRdb recomputed calls from the RT-PCR reads with MiXCR, one row per CDR3 protein. The sample has fewer than 500,000 distinct CDR3 sequences; 16% are singletons. Sequences were obtained from blood, either unsorted or a sorted T cell fraction (not recorded which). These receptors came from a human donor who was either an allogeneic HSCT recipient or a stem cell or donor lymphocyte infusion donor (not recorded which). It is not recorded whose cells these are; they may come from a transplant donor.

This clonotype was observed at least ten times. The V gene is TRBV7-8, the J gene TRBJ2-7, with a weak D call TRBD2 (6 bases). Germline assignment: CDR1 SGHVS and CDR2 FQNEAQ. The germline V and J ends were trimmed by 1 base and 0 bases, with 10 bases remaining between them. This CDR3 has 15 amino acids. DNA for the CDR3: TGTGCCAGCAGCTTAGGAGCGGGCCCCTCCTACGAGCAGTACTTC. Translation gives CASSLGAGPSYEQYF.

This chain connects TRBV19 to TRBJ2-6; D ambiguous. V lost 3 bases, J lost 3 bases, and 3 bases lay in between. This CDR3 has 13 amino acids. CDR1 LNHDA and CDR2 SQIVND come from the germline V gene (reference sequence). CDR3 amino acids: CASSMFGANVLTF. DNA for the CDR3: TGTGCCAGTAGTATGTTTGGGGCCAACGTCCTGACTTTC.

Here the CDR3 reads CASSQVIRVPGETQYF. The CDR3 region has the DNA TGTGCCAGCAGCCAAGTTATTCGTGTGCCGGGCGAGACCCAGTACTTC. V usage is TRBV4-2 and J usage is TRBJ2-5; no reliable D call. The germline CDR1 and CDR2 sequences are LGHNA and YNFKEQ. The CDR3 is made up of 16 amino acids. The V end was cut by 1 base, the J end by 5 bases, with 17 bases between.

This clonotype was picked up many times. The rearrangement uses TRBV4-1 and TRBJ1-2; no firm D call. V was clipped by 1 base and J by 4 bases, with 19 bases between them. Germline values: CDR1 MGHRA, CDR2 YSYEKL. The length of the CDR3 is 17 residues. In nucleotides, the CDR3 is TGCGCCAGCAGCCAAGGAGGTAGGACCAAGAACCCCTATGGCTACACCTTC. Its translation: CASSQGGRTKNPYGYTF.

The V and J genes are TRBV6-5 and TRBJ1-1; D may be TRBD1 (5 bases). Trimming left V 4 bases short and J 2 bases short, with 14 bases between. The germline V gene encodes CDR1 MNHEY and CDR2 SVGAGI. The CDR3 loop spans 15 amino acids. CDR3 sequence reads: CASSSWTPPNTEAFF. DNA for the CDR3: TGTGCCAGCAGTTCCTGGACACCCCCCAACACTGAAGCTTTCTTT.

For the CDR3, the DNA is TGTGCCACGCGGGAGGTGAGAGGTTCACCCCTCCACTTT. Translating it yields CATREVRGSPLHF. The chain recombines TRBV10-3 with TRBJ1-6; no clear D. Germline loops: CDR1 ENHRY, CDR2 SYGVKD. The CDR3 covers 13 residues. V was clipped by 10 bases and J by 9 bases, with 16 bases between them.

This clonotype was detected many times. At one of its ends the junction is not consistent with the germline gene, which may arise from a read error. The chain is built from TRBV7-8 and TRBJ1-1; the D gene is possibly TRBD1 (6 bases). The germline V gene has CDR1 SGHVS and CDR2 FQNEAQ. This CDR3 comprises 11 residues. CDR3 residues: CASSLGQQRLF. The CDR3 DNA is TGTGCCAGCAGCCTTGGACAGCAACGGCTTTTT.

This clonotype has a handful of counts. The chain links TRBV6-5 to TRBJ2-3, with D perhaps matching TRBD1 or TRBD2 (6 bases each). Germline-derived CDR1 and CDR2 are MNHEY and SVGAGI. There are 16 residues in the CDR3. Trimming removed 0 bases at V and 0 bases at J, with 10 bases between. The DNA of the CDR3 is TGTGCCAGCAGTTACTCTAGGGGGGCGAGCACAGATACGCAGTATTTT. This encodes CASSYSRGASTDTQYF.

The gene calls are TRBV20-1 and TRBJ2-1, with 7 bases fitting TRBD2. V was pared by 3 bases and J by 1 base, with 3 bases of the junction left unmatched. Germline-derived CDR1 and CDR2 are DFQATT and SNEGSKA (reference sequence). The CDR3 length is 14 residues. The CDR3 DNA is TGCAGTGCTAGTCCTAGCGGATCCTACAATGAGCAGTTCTTC. Residues: CSASPSGSYNEQFF.

The gene calls are TRBV20-1 and TRBJ1-5; D remains unclear. This CDR3 comprises 15 residues. V was shortened by 5 bases and J by 1 base, with 15 bases between the two germline ends. Germline V CDR1 and CDR2: DFQATT, SNEGSKA (reference sequence). The CDR3 protein is CSAPNQGMSNQPQHF. In DNA, the CDR3 is TGCAGTGCTCCCAACCAAGGGATGAGCAATCAGCCCCAGCATTTT.

This clonotype has only a few counts. The rearrangement links TRBV5-1 to TRBJ2-2; 9 bases are a match to TRBD1. Per germline, CDR1 SGHRS and CDR2 YFSETQ. The length of the CDR3 is 21 residues. With 4 bases clipped from V and 1 base from J, the junction kept 20 bases outside the gene matches. CDR3 in amino acids: CASSPHVLRDREPKNTGELFF. DNA of the CDR3: TGCGCCAGCAGCCCCCATGTACTAAGGGACAGGGAGCCAAAGAACACCGGGGAGCTGTTTTTT.

This clonotype came up many times. This chain uses TRBV6-1 with TRBJ2-3; weak D call: TRBD2 (6 bases). The CDR3 consists of 15 residues. Germline loops: CDR1 MNHNS, CDR2 SASEGT. V was shortened by 8 bases and J by 1 base, with 16 bases between the two germline ends. CDR3: CASASPASGTDTQYF. The CDR3 region has the DNA TGTGCCAGCGCCTCTCCGGCTAGCGGCACAGATACGCAGTATTTT.

This chain links TRBV14 with TRBJ2-7; D uncertain. Trimming cost V 2 bases and J 2 bases, with 10 bases left between them. The germline gives CDR1 SGHDN, CDR2 FVKESK. The CDR3 spans 14 residues. CDR3: CASSQLKGPYEQYF. CDR3 nucleotides: TGTGCCAGCAGCCAACTAAAGGGTCCCTACGAGCAGTACTTC.

This clonotype was seen a handful of times. The chain recombines TRBV7-9 with TRBJ2-1; 11 bases are a match to TRBD2. CDR3 length equals 14 residues. CDR1 and CDR2 from the germline V gene are SEHNR and FQNEAQ (reference sequence). V trimming: 5 bases; J trimming: 7 bases; junction bases outside the gene matches: 4. For the CDR3, the DNA is TGTGCCAGCAGCCGACTAGCGGGACGGAATGAGCAGTTCTTC. Protein sequence: CASSRLAGRNEQFF.

The J gene is TRBJ1-2, the V gene TRBV29-1, with D maybe TRBD1 (5 bases). The CDR3 is made up of 12 amino acids. V dropped 5 bases and J dropped 7 bases, with 14 bases sitting between them. CDR1 is SQVTM and CDR2 is ANQGSEA in the germline V gene. This CDR3 is CSVPTRGVGYTF. CDR3 in DNA: TGCAGCGTTCCAACTCGGGGGGTTGGCTACACCTTC. Full variable domain (rest looked up from reference TRBV29-1 and TRBJ1-2): SAVISQKPSRDICQRGTSLTIQCQVDSQVTMMFWYRQQPGQSLTLIATANQGSEATYESGFVIDKFPISRPNLTFSTLTVSNMSPEDSSIYLCSVPTRGVGYTFGSGTRLTVV.

This chain uses TRBV10-3 with TRBJ1-6; D is ambiguous. Trimming removed 4 bases at V and 0 bases at J, with 10 bases between. CDR1 is ENHRY, CDR2 SYGVKD, per germline. This CDR3 region has 16 residues. DNA for the CDR3: TGTGCCATCAGTGGGACGTCCAGCTCCTATAATTCACCCCTCCACTTT. Protein product: CAISGTSSSYNSPLHF.

Remarks on this clonotype: One end of the junction fails to match germline, which may point to a read error. The chain couples TRBV11-2 to TRBJ2-7, with 7 bases fitting TRBD2. CDR3 length: 13 residues. Germline V lookup: CDR1 SGHAT, CDR2 FQNNGV. CDR3 residues: CASSLAFGGEQYF. CDR3 DNA sequence: TGTGCCAGTAGCTTAGCCTTCGGGGGGGAGCAGTACTTC. The full variable domain, rest sourced from reference TRBV11-2 and TRBJ2-7, is EAGVAQSPRYKIIEKRQSVAFWCNPISGHATLYWYQQILGQGPKLLIQFQNNGVVDDSQLPKDRFSAERLKGVDSTLKIQPAKLEDSAVYLCASSLAFGGEQYFGPGTRLTVT.

V is TRBV15 and J is TRBJ2-2; TRBD2 matches 12 bases. CDR1 and CDR2 from the germline V gene are LNHNV and YYDKDF (reference sequence). With V trimmed by 4 bases and J by 6 bases, 6 bases remained unmatched. There are 16 residues in the CDR3. CDR3 residues: CATSTDWTSGAGELFF. The CDR3, as DNA: TGTGCCACCAGCACAGACTGGACTAGCGGGGCCGGGGAGCTGTTTTTT.

This clonotype has only a few counts. The chain joins TRBV7-9 to TRBJ1-5, with D perhaps TRBD1 (6 bases). CDR3 size: 13 residues. Germline CDR1 reads SEHNR; CDR2 reads FQNEAQ (reference sequence). The V end lost 5 bases, the J end lost 4 bases, and 9 bases lay between the germline ends. Here the CDR3 reads CASSGTNNQPQHF. CDR3 DNA: TGTGCCAGCAGCGGGACAAATAATCAGCCCCAGCATTTT.

CDR3 in amino acids: CATRANPGLNTEAFF. The DNA of the CDR3 is TGTGCCACCAGAGCAAATCCCGGCCTGAACACTGAAGCTTTCTTT. The chain carries TRBV24-1 and TRBJ1-1; no clear D gene. V lost 7 bases to trimming and J lost 0 bases, with 14 bases between them. The CDR3 consists of 15 residues. Per germline, CDR1 KGHDR and CDR2 SFDVKD.